These 9 T cell receptor beta chains came from one sample sequenced in a study of Tregs in tolerant kidney transplant recipients. Data came from immunoSEQ multiplex PCR; TCRdb stores just in-frame clones and leaves some out. The profile shows about 240,000 clones, 65% to 85% of them singletons. The sequenced sample consisted of CD4+ T cells from blood. The source of these receptors is a human donor in good health.

This clone has only one observation. The chain joins TRBV5-4 to TRBJ1-4; tentatively, D is TRBD1 (5 bases). Per germline, CDR1 SGHNT and CDR2 YYREEE (reference sequence). V lost 4 bases and J 0 bases, leaving 19 bases between the germline ends. This CDR3 is 18 amino acids long. The CDR3, as DNA: TGTGCCAGCAGCGATCCCGACAGAGTCAGTTCAACTAATGAAAAACTGTTTTTT. It is translated as CASSDPDRVSSTNEKLFF.

V and J are TRBV7-9 and TRBJ1-3, with 10 bases identical to TRBD1. V gave up 0 bases and J gave up 6 bases; unmatched junction bases: 8. Per germline, CDR1 SEHNR and CDR2 FQNEAQ (reference sequence). The CDR3 consists of 17 residues. DNA of the CDR3: TGTGCCAGCAGCTTAGCGCTGGGAGACAGGGGGCAAAACACCATATATTTT. It encodes CASSLALGDRGQNTIYF.

A remark on this clone: Other nucleotide sequences from this sample produce the same CDR3. This chain joins TRBV5-1 and TRBJ2-1; 8 bases align to TRBD2. V lost 1 base, J lost 0 bases, and 3 bases stayed unmatched. CDR1 is SGHRS, CDR2 YFSETQ, per germline. The CDR3 spans 16 residues. For the CDR3, the DNA is TGCGCCAGCAGCTTGACTAGCGGCGGCTCCTACAATGAGCAGTTCTTC. Its translation is CASSLTSGGSYNEQFF.

The genes are TRBV4-1 and TRBJ2-3, with TRBD2 matching 8 bases. The CDR3 is made up of 19 amino acids. V lost 0 bases to trimming and J lost 4 bases; unmatched junction nucleotides: 15. Germline V gene lookup returns CDR1 MGHRA and CDR2 YSYEKL. CDR3 sequence: CASSQDSSRGGGYADTQYF. Here the CDR3 DNA reads TGCGCCAGCAGCCAAGACTCATCGCGGGGCGGGGGGTACGCAGATACGCAGTATTTT.

The rearrangement links TRBV6-6 to TRBJ1-2; tentatively, D is TRBD1 (6 bases). CDR1 and CDR2 (germline): MNHNY, SVGAGI (reference sequence). Between the trimmed V and J ends, which lost 0 bases and 7 bases, there was a span of 15 bases. This CDR3 is 15 amino acids long. Here the CDR3 DNA reads TGTGCCAGCAGTTACTCCGGGACACTCCCGTCTGGCTACACCTTC. Protein product: CASSYSGTLPSGYTF.

CDR3 sequence reads: CASSLESGYYGYTF. For the CDR3, the DNA is TGCGCCAGCAGCTTGGAGTCCGGGTACTATGGCTACACCTTC. The chain links TRBV5-1 to TRBJ1-2; D ambiguous. The V gene lost 0 bases and the J gene lost 3 bases, with 9 bases spanning the gap. The CDR3 is 14 residues long. Germline V CDR1 and CDR2: SGHRS, YFSETQ.

The CDR3 nucleotides read TGCGCCAGCAGCTTCCCGGACAGGGGGGACCATGAGCAGTTCTTC. Amino acid sequence: CASSFPDRGDHEQFF. The chain recombines TRBV4-1 with TRBJ2-1, with TRBD1 matching over 10 bases. CDR1 MGHRA and CDR2 YSYEKL come from the germline V gene. The CDR3 spans 15 residues. V trimming: 5 bases; J trimming: 8 bases; junction bases outside the gene matches: 9.

This chain uses TRBV7-9 with TRBJ2-3; 11 nucleotides match TRBD1. The trim removed 5 bases at V and 5 bases at J, leaving 6 bases unmatched. CDR3 length: 15 residues. CDR1 and CDR2 (germline): SEHNR, FQNEAQ (reference sequence). The DNA of the CDR3 is TGTGCCAGCAGCCCAAGGACAGGGGGCAGAGATACGCAGTATTTT. Protein product: CASSPRTGGRDTQYF.

This clone was recorded a few times. The CDR3 nucleotides read TGTGCCAGCAGCTTCCCGTGGGGACAGAGTTCCTACGAGCAGTACTTC. Its translation: CASSFPWGQSSYEQYF. V is TRBV5-6 and J is TRBJ2-7; 7 bases map to TRBD1. Germline V gives CDR1 SGHDT, CDR2 YYEEEE. The CDR3 totals 16 residues. J was trimmed by 1 base and V by 2 bases; bases with no gene match: 9.